The clone carrying this TCR beta chain was detected once. This specimen comes from a study of cytomegalovirus exposure and HLA in healthy donors. In the PCR, 60 Vbeta and 13 Jbeta primers were used. Profiled with immunoSEQ multiplex PCR; TCRdb holds only in-frame clones, not every one. The top ten hold 0.7% to 0.95% of the sample, which has 150,000 to 200,000 clones, approximately 78% seen once. This CDR3 is built from 14 residues. Germline CDR1 is GTSNPN and CDR2 is SVGIG (reference sequence). Trimming shortened V by 4 bases and J by 6 bases, and 17 bases separated the two germline ends. The chain carries TRBV30 and TRBJ2-3; D not certain. This clonotype originated in a woman between 18 and 29 years old in good health and CMV-seronegative. The sample was PBMCs. CDR3 residues: CAWNTIPEVDTQYF. In DNA, the CDR3 is TGTGCCTGGAATACGATCCCTGAGGTGGATACGCAGTATTTT.